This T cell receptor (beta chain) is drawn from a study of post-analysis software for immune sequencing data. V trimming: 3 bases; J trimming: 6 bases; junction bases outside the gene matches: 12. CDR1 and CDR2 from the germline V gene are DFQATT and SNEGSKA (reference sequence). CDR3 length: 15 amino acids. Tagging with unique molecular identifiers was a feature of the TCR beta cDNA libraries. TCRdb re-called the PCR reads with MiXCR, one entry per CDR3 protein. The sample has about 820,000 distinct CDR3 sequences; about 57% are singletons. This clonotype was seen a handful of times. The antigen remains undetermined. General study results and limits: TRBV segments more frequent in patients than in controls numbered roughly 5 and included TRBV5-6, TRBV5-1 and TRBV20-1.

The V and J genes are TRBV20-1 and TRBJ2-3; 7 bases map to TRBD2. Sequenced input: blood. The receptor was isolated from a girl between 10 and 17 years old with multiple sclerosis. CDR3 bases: TGCAGTGCTAGTTCCTCTAGCGGCCGGACGGATACGCAGTATTTT. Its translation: CSASSSSGRTDTQYF.